This T cell receptor beta chain was identified during a study of radiotherapy plus CTLA-4 blockade in lung cancer. Study at large: Objective responses occurred in around 20% of patients; roughly 31% had disease control.

It was focal radiation plus CTLA-4 blockade with ipilimumab that patients with chemo-refractory metastatic non-small-cell lung cancer received. This CDR3 has 17 residues. CDR1 is SEHNR and CDR2 is FQNEAQ in the germline V gene (reference sequence). Trimming took off 5 bases at V and 1 base at J, with 20 bases between the two ends. TCRdb's copy holds only in-frame clones and misses some; the assay was immunoSEQ multiplex PCR. The sample includes 60,000 or so clones, just over 75% of them seen just once. The genes are TRBV7-9 and TRBJ1-1, with TRBD1 as a possible D gene (6 bases). Sequencing used peripheral blood, obtained from a patient treated with radiotherapy plus ipilimumab. The TCR sequence derives from a human donor with non-small cell lung cancer who had a partial response to radiotherapy plus ipilimumab. CDR3 residues: CASSPVLRGEENTEAFF. Written as DNA, the CDR3 is TGTGCCAGCAGCCCTGTTCTCAGGGGTGAGGAGAACACTGAAGCTTTCTTT.